This TCR beta chain was profiled in a study of molecular identifiers for immune sequencing clone quantification. Study-wide results and caveats: More than 97% of effector molecules, versus under 1% of naive-cell molecules, belonged to clones above 20 RNA copies. A shared barcode on identical TCR molecules could lead to underestimated sizes for highly expanded clones. Detection of one spiked Jurkat cell's TCR RNA reportedly worked in 750,000 to 1,000,000 naive cells.

This clonotype occurred many times. Its cognate antigen is unknown. Germline V gives CDR1 SGHDT, CDR2 YYEEEE. This CDR3 is built from 14 residues. The V gene lost 4 bases and the J gene lost 7 bases, with 18 bases spanning the gap. TCRdb reprocessed the PCR reads with MiXCR, giving one entry per CDR3 protein. The sample has around 460,000 distinct CDR3 sequences; over 20% are singletons. Naive CD8 T cells were sorted as CD8+CD4-CCR7+CD45RA+. The chain combines TRBV5-6 with TRBJ2-7; no firm D call. The source is a human donor in good health. Some libraries in this study had Jurkat cell RNA spiked in. Source material: naive CD8+ T cells from blood, with Jurkat cell RNA spiked in. Subset indicated: FACS-sorted CD8+CD4-CCR7+CD45RA+ naive T cells. DNA of the CDR3: TGTGCCAGCAGCCCTTCCATGTCATACCAGGAGCAGTACTTC. Amino acid sequence: CASSPSMSYQEQYF.